Included here is one T cell receptor (beta chain) sequence, with context. The source of the sample is a study of blood T cell repertoires in COVID-19. About the study: Acute and convalescent COVID-19 samples came from the United States, Italy and Spain. From T cells, B-cell-depleted T cells, or PBMCs came the material, which was cDNA or gDNA.

The repertoire was sequenced with immunoSEQ multiplex PCR; TCRdb's copy has only in-frame clones and lacks some. The sample contains under 200,000 clones, approximately 86% of which appear only once. This CDR3 region has 15 residues. V lost 6 bases, J lost 4 bases, and 10 bases stayed unmatched. Germline CDR1 and CDR2: KGHSH and LQKENI. The specimen sequenced was peripheral blood. The chain is built from TRBV18 and TRBJ2-7; 9 positions agree with TRBD1. This TCR was recovered from a man in his sixties or seventies with acute or convalescent COVID-19. CDR3 protein: CASSPSTDRGYEQYF. The CDR3 DNA sequence: TGTGCCAGCTCGCCGAGTACCGACAGGGGGTACGAGCAGTACTTC.